In this sample, the clone carrying this T cell receptor beta chain turned up once. The data were taken from a study of blood T cell repertoires in COVID-19. The overall study: Samples came from the United States, Italy and Spain, spanning acute and convalescent COVID-19.

V trimming: 4 bases; J trimming: 5 bases; junction bases outside the gene matches: 11. Germline CDR1 reads SGDLS; CDR2 reads YYNGEE. The CDR3 sequence is 15 residues long. Original processing notes: Estimates of nucleated cell counts were drawn from the amplification of reference gene primers. Sequenced by immunoSEQ multiplex PCR; TCRdb stores in-frame clones only, minus some. V and J calls and clone size are as listed in that table; D and trimming were resolved from the DNA. The sample records fewer than 80,000 clones, roughly 90% being singletons. The sequencing input was peripheral blood. The chain recombines TRBV9 with TRBJ2-5; 7 bases line up with TRBD1. The TCR comes from a man younger than 45 with acute or convalescent COVID-19. CDR3 coding DNA: TGTGCCAGCAGCCCCCAGACAGGGCCCGGGGAGACCCAGTACTTC. It translates to CASSPQTGPGETQYF.